Sequencing of this TCR beta chain was carried out in a study of blood T cell repertoires in COVID-19. Study background: Collection of acute and convalescent COVID-19 samples took place in the United States, Italy and Spain. T cells, B-cell-depleted T cells, or PBMCs supplied cDNA or gDNA.

CDR1 SGHRS and CDR2 YFSETQ come from the germline V gene. The CDR3 is 15 residues long. V was clipped by 0 bases and J by 3 bases; unmatched bases: 4. Participant age was roughly 18 to 95 years, and participants resided in about 25 US areas. Clinical history reported by participants formed the basis on which cohorts were assigned. Clones were read by immunoSEQ multiplex PCR, and TCRdb kept only the in-frame ones, dropping some. The sample has roughly 250,000 clones; around 86% are singletons. The genes are TRBV5-1 and TRBJ2-7; 9 bases agree with TRBD2. Sequenced input: PBMCs or T cells enriched from blood (not recorded which). The origin of this receptor is a woman aged 50 to 65 who had recovered from COVID-19. CDR3 in amino acids: CASSLAGTSSYEQYF. CDR3 sequence (DNA): TGCGCCAGCAGCTTGGCCGGGACTAGCAGCTACGAGCAGTACTTC.